Listed below are T cell receptor beta chains from one sample, sequenced in a study of cytomegalovirus exposure and HLA in healthy donors. Sequencing was performed with immunoSEQ multiplex PCR; in TCRdb, only in-frame clones are kept and a portion is missing. Altogether about 170,000 clones are present, more than 75% being singletons, with the ten largest covering approximately 2.5%. Specimen: PBMCs. The receptors originated from a man aged 25-45 years in good health and CMV-seropositive. Both conserved end residues are trimmed from each CDR3. Fields, in order: V gene, CDR3 protein.

V: TRBV4-2; CDR3: ASSQDGGPPDYGYT
V: TRBV30; CDR3: AWMGDMDGYT
V: TRBV29-1; CDR3: SVTSSDEQF
V: TRBV7-2; CDR3: ASSLDSGPNEQF
V: TRBV10-1; CDR3: ASSDLREQF
V: TRBV11-3; CDR3: ASSQPQGGTNEKLF
V: TRBV4-1; CDR3: ASSQDVLTEAF
V: TRBV19; CDR3: ASVRQGGNQPQH
V: TRBV6-1; CDR3: ASSEAGQVVGSPLH
V: TRBV6-6; CDR3: ASSVGGTTDTQY
V: TRBV2; CDR3: ASSEDGSSYNEQF
V: TRBV5-8; CDR3: ASSLIGGYGYT
V: TRBV7-2; CDR3: ASSLSGNKETQY
V: TRBV2; CDR3: ASSLTGEKLF
V: TRBV7-6; CDR3: ASSSLGLAGGDEQY
V: TRBV4-3; CDR3: ASSQDVKLPYNEQF
V: TRBV7-2; CDR3: ASSSRSGDTEAF
V: TRBV15; CDR3: ATSRYGANVLT
V: TRBV6-6; CDR3: ASSSSQGGLNQPQH
V: TRBV7-8; CDR3: ASSLRQDNSYEQY
V: TRBV29-1; CDR3: SAAGTDTQY
V: TRBV27; CDR3: ASSITSGRNEQF
V: TRBV9; CDR3: ASSVRDNSPLH
V: TRBV19; CDR3: ASSGPPGQGYTDTQY
V: TRBV7-8; CDR3: ASSSLVQGQGNTVY
V: TRBV27; CDR3: ASSLEGAGLF
V: TRBV7-8; CDR3: ASSQGVGPGAPFYNEQF
V: TRBV21-1; CDR3: ASSASVGQSLSGEKLF
V: TRBV6-1; CDR3: ASSDEWRAPQH
V: TRBV4-1; CDR3: ASSLEGLAGGLRETQY
V: TRBV19; CDR3: ASSQASGYNEQF
V: TRBV11-2; CDR3: ASSHYGQGSTETQY
V: TRBV11-3; CDR3: ASSRRGGYEQY
V: TRBV7-9; CDR3: SSSPPRSSAPYEQY
V: TRBV6-5; CDR3: ASRPLNQPQH
V: TRBV9; CDR3: ASSSQGASYGNTIY
V: TRBV19; CDR3: ASRLAGQETQY
V: TRBV11-2; CDR3: ASSSRRGPGELF
V: TRBV5-5; CDR3: ASSNAGQMYNEQF
V: TRBV27; CDR3: ASSPLGTSGNNEQF
V: TRBV29-1; CDR3: SGEQGYSYNEQF
V: TRBV6-5; CDR3: ASSWAGLQVAF
V: TRBV25-1; CDR3: ASSDPGQGDQPQH
V: TRBV4-3; CDR3: ASSQGPGWWEDTQY
V: TRBV6-5; CDR3: ASSYSGLTSYNEQF
V: TRBV5-1; CDR3: ASATGGTEAF
V: TRBV2; CDR3: ASSGLAAYNEQF
V: TRBV6-5; CDR3: ASSYHPSGTEQF
V: TRBV9; CDR3: ASSVGVGTGDYGYT
V: TRBV12-5; CDR3: ASGPASGNEQF
V: TRBV28; CDR3: ASTGAPATNEKLF
V: TRBV19; CDR3: ASSIAKFYEQY
V: TRBV19; CDR3: ASRRVSTNEKLF
V: TRBV5-1; CDR3: ASSRLAGGVAGELF
V: TRBV18; CDR3: ASSPPTGKGETQY
V: TRBV6-1; CDR3: ASSVLSGSGELF
V: TRBV7-3; CDR3: TSSQAGRGETQY
V: TRBV7-8; CDR3: ASSLWDSYNEKLF